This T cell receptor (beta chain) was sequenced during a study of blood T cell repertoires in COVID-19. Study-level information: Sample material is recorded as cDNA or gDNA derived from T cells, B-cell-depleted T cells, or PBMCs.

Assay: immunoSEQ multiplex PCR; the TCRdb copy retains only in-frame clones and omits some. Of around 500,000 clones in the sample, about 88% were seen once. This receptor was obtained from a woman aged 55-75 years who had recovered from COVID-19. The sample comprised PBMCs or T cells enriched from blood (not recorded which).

CDR3 bases: TGTGCCAGTTCCGATCTCCTTGGGGGACAGGGGGTAGGCTACACCTTC. This translates into CASSDLLGGQGVGYTF. The rearrangement joins TRBV19 to TRBJ1-2; 11 nucleotides align to TRBD1. The CDR3 contains 16 residues. CDR1 LNHDA and CDR2 SQIVND come from the germline V gene (reference sequence). Trimming cost V 8 bases and J 8 bases; bases outside gene matches: 16.